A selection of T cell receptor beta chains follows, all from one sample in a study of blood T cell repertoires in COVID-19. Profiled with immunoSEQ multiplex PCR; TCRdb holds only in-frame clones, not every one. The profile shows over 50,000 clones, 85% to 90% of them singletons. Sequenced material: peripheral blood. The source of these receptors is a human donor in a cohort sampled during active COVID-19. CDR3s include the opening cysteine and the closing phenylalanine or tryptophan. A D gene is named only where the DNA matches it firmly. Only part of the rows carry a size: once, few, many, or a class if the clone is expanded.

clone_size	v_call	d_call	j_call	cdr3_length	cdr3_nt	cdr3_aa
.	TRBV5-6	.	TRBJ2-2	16	TGTGCCAGCAGCCTCCTAGTGATGCAGAACACCGGGGAGCTGTTTTTT	CASSLLVMQNTGELFF
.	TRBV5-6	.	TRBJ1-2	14	TGTGCCAGCAGCTGGGCTGGGCAGGGATATGGCTACACCTTC	CASSWAGQGYGYTF
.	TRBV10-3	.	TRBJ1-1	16	TGTGCCATCAGTGAGTCAAGACAGACACTGAACACTGAAGCTTTCTTT	CAISESRQTLNTEAFF
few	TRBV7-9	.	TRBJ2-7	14	TGTGCCAGCAGCTTAGACCGCCAGGGTGACGAGCAGTACTTC	CASSLDRQGDEQYF
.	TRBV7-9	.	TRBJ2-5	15	TGTGCCAGCACCCCCAAGCGGGCGCGCCAAGAGACCCAGTACTTC	CASTPKRARQETQYF
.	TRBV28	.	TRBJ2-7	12	TGTGCCAGCAGCCGCGGGCCATACGAGCAGTACTTC	CASSRGPYEQYF
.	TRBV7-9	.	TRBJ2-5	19	TGTGCCAGCAGCTTAGAGGGTTGGAGGCAGGAAACCTTCCAAGAGACCCAGTACTTC	CASSLEGWRQETFQETQYF
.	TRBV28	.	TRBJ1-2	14	TGTGCCAGCAGTTTAGGGTTCCTATTGGAGGGCTACACCTTC	CASSLGFLLEGYTF
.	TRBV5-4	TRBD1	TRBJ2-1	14	TGTGCCAGCAGTTTGACAGGGGGAATGGTTGAGCAGTTCTTC	CASSLTGGMVEQFF
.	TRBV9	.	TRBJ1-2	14	TGTGCCAGCAGCGTAGCTCCGGGGTACGATGGCTACACCTTC	CASSVAPGYDGYTF
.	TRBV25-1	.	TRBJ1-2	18	TGTGCCAGCAGTGACCCCCCTAGTAGTGGTCGGGGTAGCTATGGCTACACCTTC	CASSDPPSSGRGSYGYTF
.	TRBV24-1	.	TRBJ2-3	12	TGTGCCACACAGGGTAGCACAGATACGCAGTATTTT	CATQGSTDTQYF
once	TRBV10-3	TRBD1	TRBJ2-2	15	TGTGCCATCAGTGGGGGACAGCCGAACACCGGGGAGCTGTTTTTT	CAISGGQPNTGELFF
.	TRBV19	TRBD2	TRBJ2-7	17	TGTGCCAGTAGTACCGGGACTAGCGGATATCCAGCCTACGAGCAGTACTTC	CASSTGTSGYPAYEQYF
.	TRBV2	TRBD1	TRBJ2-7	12	TGTGCCAGCAGAAGGGACAGCTACGAGCAGTACTTC	CASRRDSYEQYF
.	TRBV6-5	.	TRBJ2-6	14	TGTGCCAGCATCCAGGCCTCTGGGGCCAACGTCCTGACTTTC	CASIQASGANVLTF
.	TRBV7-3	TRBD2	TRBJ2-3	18	TGTGCCAGCAGCTCATCGAGACTAGCGGGGGGACACACAGATACGCAGTATTTT	CASSSSRLAGGHTDTQYF
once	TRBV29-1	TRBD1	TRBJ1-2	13	TGCAGCGGAGGGACAGGGGCCTACTATGGCTACACCTTC	CSGGTGAYYGYTF
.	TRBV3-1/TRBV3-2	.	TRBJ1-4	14	TGTGCCAGCAGCAGGACAGTTGAAATCGGAAAACTGTTTTTT	CASSRTVEIGKLFF
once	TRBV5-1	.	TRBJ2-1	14	TGCGCCAGCAGCTTGCAAACTAGGGCTTTGGAGCAGTTCTTC	CASSLQTRALEQFF
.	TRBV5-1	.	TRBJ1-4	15	TGCGCCAGCAGCTTGGCCGGCCCCTCGGGGGAAAAACTGTTTTTT	CASSLAGPSGEKLFF
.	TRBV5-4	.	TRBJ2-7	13	TGTGCCAGCAGCACCAGGGTCGAGTACGAGCAGTACTTC	CASSTRVEYEQYF
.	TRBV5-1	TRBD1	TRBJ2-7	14	TGCGCCAGCAATCGGGCACAGGGGTGGGACGAGCAGTACTTC	CASNRAQGWDEQYF
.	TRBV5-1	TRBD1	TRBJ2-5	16	TGCGCCAGCAGCCTCGGGGACAGGGGTGACCAAGAGACCCAGTACTTC	CASSLGDRGDQETQYF
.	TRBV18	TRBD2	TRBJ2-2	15	TGTGCCAGCTCACCACGCGGGGGAAACACCGGGGAGCTGTTTTTT	CASSPRGGNTGELFF
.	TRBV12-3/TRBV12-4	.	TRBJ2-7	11	TGTGCCAGCAGTTCTCGACATGAGCAGTACTTC	CASSSRHEQYF
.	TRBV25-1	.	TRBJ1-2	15	TGTGCCAGCAGTGAATTTTCGACTACTGAGAGGGGCTACACCTTC	CASSEFSTTERGYTF
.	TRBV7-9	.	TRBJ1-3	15	TGTGCCAGCAGCCCGGGGACACACTCTGGAAACACCATATATTTT	CASSPGTHSGNTIYF
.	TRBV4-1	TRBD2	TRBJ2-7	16	TGCGCCAGCAGCCACGTTGCCGGGACTAGTTCTAGCGAGCAGTACTTC	CASSHVAGTSSSEQYF
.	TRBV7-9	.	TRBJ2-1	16	TGTGCCAGCAGCTTAGTAACAGGGACACCCTTACATGAGCAGTTCTTC	CASSLVTGTPLHEQFF
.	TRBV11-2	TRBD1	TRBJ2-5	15	TGTGCCAGCAGCCTACAGGGGACCATTCAAGAGACCCAGTACTTC	CASSLQGTIQETQYF
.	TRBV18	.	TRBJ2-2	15	TGTGCCAGCTCACCCCGAGCGGCGGAAATCGGGGAGCTGTTTTTT	CASSPRAAEIGELFF
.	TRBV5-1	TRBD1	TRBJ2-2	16	TGCGCCAGCAGCTTGGTTTGGACAGGGGCCACCGGGGAGCTGTTTTTT	CASSLVWTGATGELFF
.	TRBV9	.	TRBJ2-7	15	TGTGCCAGCAGCCAGGGGGAGCGGGTATCGACCGAGCAGTACTTC	CASSQGERVSTEQYF
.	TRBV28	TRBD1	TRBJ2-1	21	TGTGCCAGCAGCCTTCTGCTTCCCCGACGTGCAGGGGGCAGTGGGTACAATGAGCAGTTCTTC	CASSLLLPRRAGGSGYNEQFF
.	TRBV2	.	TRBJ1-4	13	TGTGCCAGCAACGGGGTCATAAATGAAAAACTGTTTTTT	CASNGVINEKLFF
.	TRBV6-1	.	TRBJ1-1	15	TGTGCCAGCAGTGAACCACGTCGGGGTAGGACTGAAGCTTTCTTT	CASSEPRRGRTEAFF
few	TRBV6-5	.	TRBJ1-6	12	TGTGCCAGCAGTCGAGATAATTCACCCCTCCACTTT	CASSRDNSPLHF